The text below deals with one T cell receptor (beta chain). This clone was counted a few times. No cognate antigen has been identified for it. Per-base quality was not reported, and no clone a single base away is much larger than it. In the same sample, other DNA sequences code for this CDR3. This entry belongs to a study of OX40 agonist ivuxolimab in advanced cancers. Background on the whole study: The costimulatory receptor OX40 (CD134) was targeted by ivuxolimab, a fully human IgG2 agonistic monoclonal antibody. Intravenous ivuxolimab was administered to patients every 2 weeks at six dose levels: 0.01, 0.1, 0.3, 1.5, 3 and 10 mg/kg. Among the approximately 50 dose-escalation patients, 19 had hepatocellular carcinoma, approximately 15 melanoma, 9 renal cell carcinoma and 9 head and neck cancer. The dose-escalation cohort was roughly 87% male with a mean age of roughly 62 years, ranging from roughly 20 to 85. Patients were allowed to have had prior anti-PD-1, anti-PD-L1 or anti-CTLA-4 therapy, and 40% to 45% of the dose-escalation patients had been treated with checkpoint inhibitors. Partial responses occurred in three dose-escalation patients, of whom one had hepatocellular carcinoma and two had cutaneous melanoma. Peripheral TCRbeta sequencing aimed to test whether ivuxolimab altered TCR sequence diversity and caused clonal T-cell expansion. The monotherapy dose-escalation portion (N = 52 patients) of the phase I ivuxolimab trial is reported in the paper. Points the paper makes about the study in general: Antigen specificity was not determined for the clonally expanded peripheral T cells. Low levels of normalized T-cell clonal expansion were also shown by some nonresponding patients. After ivuxolimab, CD8+ T cells had more expanded clones than CD4+ T cells on average. In partial responders in the 0.1-3.0 mg/kg groups, normalized peripheral clonal expansion was found to be among the lowest, especially among CD8+ T cells. At doses of 0.1 to 3.0 mg/kg, clonal expansion of both CD4+ and CD8+ blood T cells was observed from baseline to week 6.

The trial excluded patients who had a history of autoimmune disease or were on systemic immunosuppression. Peripheral blood for TCR sequencing was collected from all dose cohorts at baseline, on cycle 4 day 1, and on cycle 7 day 1. The samples were drawn from a first-in-human, open-label, multicenter phase I dose-escalation trial of ivuxolimab. The trial enrolled adults with locally advanced or metastatic head and neck squamous cell, hepatocellular, melanoma or renal cell carcinoma. Before TCR sequencing, CD4+ T cells and CD8+ T cells from peripheral blood were sorted into separate populations. CDR1 and CDR2 were assigned from the germline V gene as SGDLS and YYNGEE. The CDR3 holds 14 amino acids from the cysteine to the phenylalanine. Just CDR3 DNA is preserved here, 42 bases in frame from base 1. V sheds 0 bases and J sheds 1 base, leaving 7 bases between their ends. To sequence the TCRbeta CDR3 region, genomic DNA was isolated from the sorted cells. The immunoSEQ Assay was used to sequence the TCRbeta CDR3 regions. This is the immuneACCESS table as TCRdb keeps it, with only in-frame sequences that have V and J called. A part of the clones is gone; compared with another copy, unresolved V genes explain less than half, and the rest is unexplained. This sample has about 69,000 clones in its table, and more than 75% of those were observed once. The ten largest clones take up 5.5% to 7% of the sample.

The receptor chain draws on TRBV9 and TRBJ1-1; confidence is insufficient to name the D gene. This sequence was found in an adult with an advanced solid tumor such as melanoma, head and neck, liver or kidney cancer. The sequencing used CD4+ or CD8+ T cells sorted from blood, collected in a trial of the OX40 agonist ivuxolimab. The DNA reads as follows: TGTGCCAGCAGCGTAGTCGGCGGGAACACTGAAGCTTTCTTT. Translated, it reads CASSVVGGNTEAFF.